Here is one T cell receptor (beta chain) with its context. The record originates from a study of T cell changes during pregnancy in multiple sclerosis. Only in-frame clones appear in the TCRdb table, and some are missing; sequencing was by immunoSEQ multiplex PCR. The sample comprises approximately 110,000 clones, approximately 91% of which are singletons, and about 3.5% rests with the top ten. Looked up from germline, CDR1 is LGHNA and CDR2 is YNFKEQ. V was clipped by 4 bases and J by 2 bases, with 13 bases between them. The CDR3 contains 15 residues. This sequence joins TRBV4-2 and TRBJ2-3, with D possibly being TRBD2 (6 bases). The clonotype was recovered from a female donor with multiple sclerosis, enrolled in a pregnancy study. Source: peripheral blood, taken after pregnancy. CDR3 sequence: CASSLTGLLTDTQYF. CDR3 nucleotide sequence: TGTGCCAGCAGCCTTACGGGACTCCTCACAGATACGCAGTATTTT.